The sequence of this T cell receptor beta chain was determined in a study of blood T cells in healthy people across ages. For the second PCR, which ran for 7 to 11 cycles, a sample-barcoded 5' primer and a J-beta primer mix were used. The authors tagged each cDNA molecule using a template-switch adaptor with 12 random nucleotides. TCRdb re-called the 5' RACE reads through MiXCR, storing one row per CDR3 protein. This sample yields fewer than 950,000 distinct CDR3 sequences, of which roughly 53% are seen a single time; approximately 40% belongs to the top ten. The CDR3 contains 18 residues. CDR1 is MGHRA, CDR2 YSYEKL, per germline. Healthy Russian Caucasian donors spanned ages roughly 6 to 100 years. PBMCs numbering at least 6.5 million were isolated per sample. This clonotype came up a few times.

The specimen sequenced was blood. This TCR derives from an elderly man in good health. The rearrangement uses TRBV4-1 and TRBJ2-4, with 11 bases aligning to TRBD2. The J call is doubtful: the DNA matches TRBJ2-7 better. The CDR3 nucleotides are TGCGCCAGCAGCCAAGATGGGGCGGCTAGCGGGAGGAGGTACGAGCAGTACTTC. It translates to CASSQDGAASGRRYEQYF.